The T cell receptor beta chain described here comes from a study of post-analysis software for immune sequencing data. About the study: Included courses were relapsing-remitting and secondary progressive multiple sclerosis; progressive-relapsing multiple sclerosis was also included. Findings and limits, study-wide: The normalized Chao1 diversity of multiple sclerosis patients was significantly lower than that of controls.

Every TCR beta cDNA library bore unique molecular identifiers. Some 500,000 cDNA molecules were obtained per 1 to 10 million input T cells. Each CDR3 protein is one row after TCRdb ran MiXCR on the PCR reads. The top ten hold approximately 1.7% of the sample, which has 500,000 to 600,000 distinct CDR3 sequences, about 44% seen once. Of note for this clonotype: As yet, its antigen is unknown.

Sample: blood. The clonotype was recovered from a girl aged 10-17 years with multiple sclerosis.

Here the CDR3 DNA reads TGTGCCATCAGTGAGTCTGAAGTCTTGAACACTGAAGCTTTCTTT. Translation gives CAISESEVLNTEAFF. The chain couples TRBV10-3 to TRBJ1-1; D remains ambiguous. The germline V gene has CDR1 ENHRY and CDR2 SYGVKD. There are 15 residues in the CDR3. V gave up 0 bases and J gave up 0 bases, with 8 bases separating them.